The clone carrying this TCR beta chain was recorded at least ten times. Antigen: not known. This sample is drawn from a study of blood T cells in healthy people across ages. Study-level background: Per two T cells, about one barcoded beta molecule was captured through template switching. The study's findings and limits: The study regarded diversity estimates from one million T cells as underestimates.

The CDR3 runs 14 residues. Germline loops: CDR1 SGHDN, CDR2 FVKESK. V lost 7 bases and J 2 bases, leaving 14 bases between the germline ends. Per sample, extraction of total RNA gave at least 6 micrograms in every case. A second about 7 to 12 cycle PCR used barcoded and J-beta primers. TCRdb itself ran the 5' RACE reads through MiXCR, one entry per CDR3 protein. Of over 950,000 distinct CDR3 sequences in the sample, approximately 38% were seen once. The V call is TRBV14, the J call TRBJ1-2; D may be TRBD1 (5 bases). Sequencing used blood. This clonotype was obtained from a man aged 18 to 29 in good health. CDR3 nucleotide sequence: TGTGCCAGCAAACCCTGGGACCACAACTATGGCTACACCTTC. Protein: CASKPWDHNYGYTF.